These T cell receptor beta chains were read from a single sample in a study of CD8+ T cells in alopecia areata. Using immunoSEQ multiplex PCR, the repertoire was profiled, and TCRdb retains in-frame clones only, with some absent. The sample shows roughly 190,000 clones, about 60% of them seen only once. The source was CD4+ T cells sorted from blood, collected at week 4, from a patient treated with tofacitinib. The source of these receptors is a human donor with alopecia areata. The CDR3 runs from the conserved cysteine through the conserved F or W. A D gene is named only where the DNA matches it firmly. The size field is filled for only some rows; it gives once, few, many or a size class.

V	D	size	J	CDR3	DNA
TRBV2	.	.	TRBJ2-3	CASRPTAASTDTQYF	TGTGCCAGCAGACCGACAGCGGCTAGCACAGATACGCAGTATTTT
TRBV5-1	.	.	TRBJ2-3	CASSLETGATDTQYF	TGCGCCAGCAGCTTGGAGACAGGAGCCACAGATACGCAGTATTTT
TRBV29-1	TRBD2	.	TRBJ2-7	CSVGAGGPGEQYF	TGCAGCGTAGGAGCGGGAGGGCCGGGCGAGCAGTACTTC
TRBV9	TRBD2	.	TRBJ2-3	CASSVDAGGTTDTQYF	TGTGCCAGCAGCGTAGATGCGGGAGGGACCACAGATACGCAGTATTTT
TRBV29-1	.	.	TRBJ2-5	CSVERGETQYF	TGCAGCGTTGAGAGGGGTGAGACCCAGTACTTC
TRBV6-5	.	many	TRBJ1-1	CASSSSGYRMNTEAFF	TGTGCCAGCAGTTCCTCAGGGTATCGGATGAACACTGAAGCTTTCTTT
TRBV30	.	.	TRBJ2-1	CAWNPDSPGNEQFF	TGTGCCTGGAACCCGGACTCTCCGGGAAATGAGCAGTTCTTC
TRBV6-5	TRBD1	few	TRBJ1-2	CASSSYAGGRGYTF	TGTGCCAGCAGTTCCTACGCAGGGGGCAGGGGCTACACCTTC
TRBV29-1	TRBD1	.	TRBJ1-5	CSVEDGTGRGRSQPQHF	TGCAGCGTTGAAGACGGTACGGGCAGGGGGCGAAGTCAGCCCCAGCATTTT
TRBV27	.	.	TRBJ2-7	CASSLYRTVLSSYEQYF	TGTGCCAGCAGTTTATACCGGACAGTCTTGAGCTCCTACGAGCAGTACTTC